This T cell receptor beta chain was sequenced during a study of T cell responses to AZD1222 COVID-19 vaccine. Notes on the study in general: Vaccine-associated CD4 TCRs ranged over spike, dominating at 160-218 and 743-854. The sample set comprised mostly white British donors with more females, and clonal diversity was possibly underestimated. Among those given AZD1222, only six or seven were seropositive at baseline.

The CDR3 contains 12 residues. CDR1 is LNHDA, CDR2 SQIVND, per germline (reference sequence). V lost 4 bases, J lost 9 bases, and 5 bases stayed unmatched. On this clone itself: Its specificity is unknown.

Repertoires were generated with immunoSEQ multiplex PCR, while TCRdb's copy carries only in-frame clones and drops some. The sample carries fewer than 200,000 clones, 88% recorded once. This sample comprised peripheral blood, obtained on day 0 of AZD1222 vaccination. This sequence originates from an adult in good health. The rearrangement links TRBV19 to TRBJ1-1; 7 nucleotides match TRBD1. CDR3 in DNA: TGTGCCAGTAGTACACAACAGGGGAAAGCTTTCTTT. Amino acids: CASSTQQGKAFF.